These 27 T cell receptor beta chains originate from one sample sequenced in a study of tumor and adjacent non-tumor tissue in lung cancer. No cell sorting was done before RNA was extracted from the tissue. This non-tumor lung sample came from over 3 cm beyond the tumor edge. A modified ARM-PCR protocol with three rounds of nested PCR amplified TCRbeta. TCRdb analysed the multiplex PCR reads with MiXCR anew, one entry per CDR3 protein. Of roughly 82,000 distinct CDR3 sequences detected, more than 65% appear once; the ten largest clones hold around a fifth. Sequenced input: distant non-tumor lung tissue. The origin of the receptors is a woman between 45 and 60 years old with non-small cell lung cancer.

Comments on this clonotype: The junction differs from germline at one of its ends, possibly a read error. The chain employs TRBV4-1 and TRBJ2-5, with 12 bases lining up with TRBD2. This CDR3 region has 16 residues. CDR1 is MGHRA, CDR2 YSYEKL, per germline. The CDR3 sequence is CSSSQSTSGGRETQYF. CDR3 DNA: TGCTCCAGCAGCCAATCGACTAGCGGGGGCCGAGAGACCCAGTACTTC.

This clonotype occurred many times. The CDR3 loop is CASSLVPSGRAAHEQFF. Written as DNA, the CDR3 is TGTGCCAGCAGCTTAGTGCCTAGCGGGAGGGCCGCCCATGAGCAGTTCTTC. The V gene is TRBV11-2, the J gene TRBJ2-1, with 12 bases aligning to TRBD2. In germline, CDR1 is SGHAT, CDR2 FQNNGV. V shed 1 base, J shed 8 bases, and the junction held 9 bases outside the gene matches. This CDR3 has 17 residues.

Concerning this clonotype itself: The junction departs from germline at one end; a sequencing error may be responsible. This chain joins TRBV5-1 and TRBJ2-7, with 8 nucleotides matching TRBD2. The CDR3 runs 15 residues. Per the germline V gene, CDR1 is SGHRS and CDR2 is YFSETQ. The CDR3 coding sequence is TGCGCCAGCAGCCTGGCGGGAGGTGTCTCCCACGAGCAGTACTTC. It codes for CASSLAGGVSHEQYF.

This clonotype qualifies as medium-sized (0.01 to 0.1%). V and J are TRBV11-2 and TRBJ1-1, with D possibly TRBD1 on 6 matching bases. V was pared by 3 bases and J by 8 bases, with 16 bases between. Germline loops: CDR1 SGHAT, CDR2 FQNNGV. The length of the CDR3 is 14 residues. This CDR3 is CASSFLPQGTEAFF. The DNA of the CDR3 is TGTGCCAGCAGCTTCCTCCCCCAGGGGACCGAAGCTTTCTTT.

A remark on this clonotype: Relative to the germline gene, one junction end is altered; a read error may explain this. The chain uses TRBV6-6 and TRBJ2-5; D is perhaps TRBD2 (6 bases). Germline-derived CDR1 and CDR2 are MNHNY and SVGAGI (reference sequence). CDR3 length: 15 amino acids. CDR3 residues: CASSPPDPTGEAQHF. CDR3 bases: TGTGCCAGCAGTCCCCCGGACCCAACTGGGGAGGCCCAGCACTTC.

In its sample, this clonotype was seen once. The conserved closing phenylalanine or tryptophan is absent in this CDR3, likely reflecting a read error. The V gene is TRBV12-3 or TRBV12-4, the J gene TRBJ1-1, with 10 bases that match TRBD1. The CDR3 loop spans 15 amino acids. The V segment lost 3 bases and the J segment 7 bases; nucleotides outside the gene matches: 8. This chain's CDR3 is CASSLRDRGDIEAFL. In DNA form, the CDR3 reads TGTGCCAGCAGTTTGCGGGACAGGGGTGACATTGAAGCTTTCTTA.

A remark on this clonotype: This is likely a read error, given that the CDR3 carries no conserved phenylalanine or tryptophan at its end. The chain employs TRBV6-2 or TRBV6-3 and TRBJ2-1, with 11 nucleotides matching TRBD2. Germline lookup yields CDR1 MNHEY and CDR2 SVGEGT. This CDR3 has 15 residues. The J segment lost 7 bases and the V segment lost 10 bases, leaving 12 bases of the junction unmatched. The CDR3 loop is CANSHGLAGVNEQFL. For the CDR3, the DNA is TGTGCCAACAGCCACGGACTAGCGGGTGTAAATGAGCAGTTCCTC.

This clonotype was observed a single time. The junction and the germline gene differ at one end; a read error may be behind it. The chain has TRBV28 and TRBJ2-7; D perhaps matches TRBD1 (6 bases). In germline, CDR1 is MDHEN, CDR2 SYDVKM. CDR3 length: 14 residues. CDR3 in DNA: TGTGCCAACAGTTACGGACAGTCAGCCTACGAGCAGTACTTC. This encodes CANSYGQSAYEQYF.

Points on this clonotype: Its ends do not fully match the called genes, so a read error is possible. This chain uses TRBV5-1 with TRBJ2-3; D possibly uses TRBD1 or TRBD2 (6 bases each). Germline CDR1 reads SGHRS; CDR2 reads YFSETQ. The CDR3 loop spans 16 amino acids. The CDR3 region is CANSPNGGGSTDTQYF. CDR3 coding DNA: TGCGCCAACAGCCCAAACGGAGGGGGGTCCACAGATACGCAGTATTTT.

On this clonotype: A much more abundant neighbour one base away suggests this may be a read error. The J gene is TRBJ2-7, the V gene TRBV28; TRBD1 is a possible D gene (6 bases). CDR3 size: 14 residues. Germline CDR1 MDHEN, CDR2 SYDVKM. CDR3 in amino acids: CGSSFDRFTYEQYF. In DNA form, the CDR3 reads TGTGGCAGCAGTTTTGACAGGTTTACCTACGAGCAGTACTTC.

This clonotype came up once. The CDR3 end shows no conserved phenylalanine or tryptophan, and so a read error is likely. In DNA form, the CDR3 reads TGTGCCAGCAGTTTGTTTCAAGAGGGGGAGATCCAGTACTCC. Its protein product is CASSLFQEGEIQYS. V usage is TRBV12-3 or TRBV12-4 and J usage is TRBJ2-5; possible D gene TRBD1, 6 bases. The CDR3 has 14 residues.

Regarding this clonotype: At one boundary the junction diverges from the germline segment, which might be a read error. This rearrangement joins TRBV7-8 to TRBJ2-7; TRBD1 matches 7 bases. This CDR3 is 18 amino acids long. The V gene's germline CDR1 is SGHVS and CDR2 FQNEAQ. CDR3 region: CASRLVVGGRTGSYEQYF. The CDR3 DNA reads TGTGCCAGCAGGTTAGTCGTTGGCGGCCGGACAGGATCCTACGAGCAGTACTTC.

Worth noting for this clonotype: One end of the junction does not line up with germline, which may come from a read error. This chain links TRBV15 with TRBJ2-1; 9 bases map to TRBD2. The CDR3 sequence is 16 residues long. Germline CDR1 is LNHNV and CDR2 is YYDKDF (reference sequence). CDR3 in DNA: TGTGACACCAGCATCATGGGGACTAGCAACTACAATGAGCAGTTCTTC. Translating gives CDTSIMGTSNYNEQFF.

The chain has TRBV6-6 and TRBJ2-7; tentative D call: TRBD2 (6 bases). This CDR3 comprises 14 residues. With 7 bases removed from V and 13 bases from J, the gap between germline ends came to 26 bases. Germline CDR1 and CDR2: MNHNY and SVGAGI (reference sequence). Here the CDR3 reads CASTVLAGSDEYYF. CDR3 sequence (DNA): TGTGCCAGCACCGTCCTGGCGGGATCGGACGAGTACTACTTC.

As regards this clonotype: At one of its ends the junction is not consistent with the germline gene, which may arise from a read error. The chain employs TRBV29-1 and TRBJ2-1, with D possibly being TRBD1 (6 bases). Germline CDR1 and CDR2: SQVTM and ANQGSEA. The length of the CDR3 is 13 residues. The CDR3 coding sequence is TGCAGGGTTGAGGGGGTTAGGACGGGTGAGCAGTTCTTC. Its translation: CRVEGVRTGEQFF.

Notes on this clonotype: A read error is possible here, since a much larger clone lies one base away. The V gene is TRBV21-1, the J gene TRBJ1-6; the table's TRBD1 call for D was not verified on the DNA. TRBV21-1 is marked as a pseudogene. The CDR3 loop spans 15 amino acids. CDR3 region: CASSKKGTSCSPLPF. CDR3 DNA: TGTGCCAGCAGCAAGAAGGGGACATCGTGTTCACCCCTCCCCTTT.

With respect to this clonotype: The conserved final phenylalanine or tryptophan is absent from the CDR3, which likely points to a read error. This chain joins TRBV6-6 and TRBJ1-2; D is unclear. This CDR3 spans 16 amino acids. CDR1 and CDR2 from the germline V gene are MNHNY and SVGAGI (reference sequence). The CDR3 spells CANSYDGSPYPYGYTL. The CDR3 bases are TGTGCCAACAGTTACGACGGCAGCCCGTACCCCTATGGCTACACCCTC.

As regards this clonotype: Germline and junction disagree at one end, which may indicate a read error. The chain links TRBV4-2 to TRBJ1-1; D gene ambiguous. The CDR3 has 17 residues. Germline V gives CDR1 LGHNA, CDR2 YNFKEQ. CDR3 DNA sequence: TGTGCCAGCAACCAAGAACCCCTTGGGTCTCTGGGCACTGAAGCATTCTTC. Translated: CASNQEPLGSLGTEAFF.

The chain joins TRBV6-5 to TRBJ2-1, with 9 bases matching TRBD2. Germline CDR1 and CDR2: MNHEY and SVGAGI. The CDR3 sequence is 17 residues long. Trimming cost V 6 bases and J 12 bases; bases outside gene matches: 21. The CDR3 bases are TGTGCCAGCAGGCACGCCTCGGGGCGCGGGGGGGACAATTGGCAGTTCTTC. Translation gives CASRHASGRGGDNWQFF.

This rearrangement joins TRBV6-1 to TRBJ2-7, with a tentative D call TRBD1 (6 bases). Germline V lookup: CDR1 MNHNS, CDR2 SASEGT. The CDR3 contains 12 residues. This chain's CDR3 is CGSTGGYYEQYF. The DNA of the CDR3 is TGTGGCAGTACTGGGGGCTACTACGAGCAGTACTTC.

V gene TRBV4-2 combines with J gene TRBJ2-7, with D tentatively TRBD1 (5 bases). Germline CDR1 is LGHNA and CDR2 is YNFKEQ. The CDR3 length is 16 residues. V dropped 3 bases and J dropped 12 bases, with 27 bases sitting between them. DNA of the CDR3: TGTGCCAGCAGCCATGCAGTAGGGGCGGTCCCCTACGACCTGTACTTC. Protein sequence: CASSHAVGAVPYDLYF.

A note on this clonotype: A much larger clone sits a single nucleotide away, making a read error possible. The V call is TRBV7-9, the J call TRBJ1-1, with 9 bases fitting TRBD1. In germline, CDR1 is SEHNR, CDR2 FQNEAQ (reference sequence). CDR3 length equals 14 residues. Germline trimming cut 9 bases from V and 5 bases from J; bases unmatched to any gene: 10. The CDR3 nucleotides read TGTGCCAGAAGTCTTACAGGGGGCATAACTGAAGCTTTCTTT. It encodes CARSLTGGITEAFF. Together with reference TRBV7-9 and TRBJ1-1, the CDR3 gives the full variable domain: DTGVSQNPRHKITKRGQNVTFRCDPISEHNRLYWYRQTLGQGPEFLTYFQNEAQLEKSRLLSDRFSAERPKGSFSTLEIQRTEQGDSAMYLCARSLTGGITEAFFGQGTRLTVV.

A word on this clonotype: This may come from a read error, since a much larger clone is one base off. The CDR3 carries no conserved terminal phenylalanine or tryptophan, so it likely arises from a read error. V and J are TRBV18 and TRBJ1-1; D call uncertain. Trimming stripped 6 bases from V and 6 bases from J, with 11 bases between. Per the germline V gene, CDR1 is KGHSH and CDR2 is LQKENI. This CDR3 region has 12 residues. CDR3 coding DNA: TGTGCCAGCTCCCCCCCGAGAGCTGAAGCTTTCCTT. Translating it yields CASSPPRAEAFL.

In regard to this clonotype: Mismatch with germline at one junction end may stem from a read error. The chain employs TRBV6-1 and TRBJ1-5; no definite D call. The CDR3 is 14 amino acids. CDR1 MNHNS and CDR2 SASEGT come from the germline V gene. The CDR3 DNA reads TGTGCCAACAGTGATAACGGCATCAATCAGCCCCAGCATTTC. This encodes CANSDNGINQPQHF.

The chain joins TRBV11-2 to TRBJ1-1; a possible D gene is TRBD1 (6 bases). Looked up from germline, CDR1 is SGHAT and CDR2 is FQNNGV. V lost 9 bases and J lost 1, with 18 bases in between. This CDR3 comprises 15 residues. The CDR3 loop is CASSVEPGANTEAFF. CDR3 sequence (DNA): TGTGCCAGTAGCGTAGAACCGGGGGCGAACACTGAAGCTTTCTTT.

This clonotype has at least ten counts. The CDR3 is CASSSGTGWEQYF. The CDR3 coding sequence is TGTGCCAGTTCGTCCGGGACAGGCTGGGAGCAGTACTTC. The rearrangement uses TRBV28 and TRBJ2-7; 8 bases agree with TRBD1. V trimming: 9 bases; J trimming: 7 bases; junction bases outside the gene matches: 11. Per germline, CDR1 MDHEN and CDR2 SYDVKM. This CDR3 region has 13 residues.

On this clonotype itself: One junction end disagrees with the germline gene, perhaps due to a read error. The rearrangement uses TRBV11-2 and TRBJ2-1, with 12 bases that match TRBD2. Per the germline V gene, CDR1 is SGHAT and CDR2 is FQNNGV. The CDR3 runs 15 residues. CDR3 sequence reads: CASSLEASGRAKQFF. CDR3 bases: TGTGCCAGCAGCTTAGAAGCTAGCGGGAGGGCTAAACAATTCTTT.